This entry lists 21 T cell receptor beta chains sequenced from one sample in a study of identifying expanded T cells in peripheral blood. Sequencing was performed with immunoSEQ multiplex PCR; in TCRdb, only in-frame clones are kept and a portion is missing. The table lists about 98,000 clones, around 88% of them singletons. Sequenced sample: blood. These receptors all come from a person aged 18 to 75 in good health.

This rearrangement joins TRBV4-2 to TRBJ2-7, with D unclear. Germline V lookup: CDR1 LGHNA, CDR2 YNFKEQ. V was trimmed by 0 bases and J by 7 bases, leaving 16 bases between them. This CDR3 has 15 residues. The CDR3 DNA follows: TGTGCCAGCAGCCAAGAAAGTAACACATACTGGGAGCAGTACTTC. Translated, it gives CASSQESNTYWEQYF.

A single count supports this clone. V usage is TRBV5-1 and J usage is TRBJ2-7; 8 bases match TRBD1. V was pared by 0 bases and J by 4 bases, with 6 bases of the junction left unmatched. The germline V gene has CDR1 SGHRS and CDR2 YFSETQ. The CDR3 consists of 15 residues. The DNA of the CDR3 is TGCGCCAGCAGCTTGGGCCGGACAGGGCCTTACGAGCAGTACTTC. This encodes CASSLGRTGPYEQYF. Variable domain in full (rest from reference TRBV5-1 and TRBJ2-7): KAGVTQTPRYLIKTRGQQVTLSCSPISGHRSVSWYQQTPGQGLQFLFEYFSETQRNKGNFPGRFSGRQFSNSRSEMNVSTLELGDSALYLCASSLGRTGPYEQYFGPGTRLTVT.

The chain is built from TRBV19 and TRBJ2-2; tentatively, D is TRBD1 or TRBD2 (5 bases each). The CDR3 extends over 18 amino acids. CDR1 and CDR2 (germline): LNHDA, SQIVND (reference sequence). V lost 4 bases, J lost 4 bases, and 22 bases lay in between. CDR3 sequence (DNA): TGTGCCAGTAGTACAGTTGGGGACGTCCCCCCTTTCACCGGGGAGCTGTTTTTT. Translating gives CASSTVGDVPPFTGELFF.

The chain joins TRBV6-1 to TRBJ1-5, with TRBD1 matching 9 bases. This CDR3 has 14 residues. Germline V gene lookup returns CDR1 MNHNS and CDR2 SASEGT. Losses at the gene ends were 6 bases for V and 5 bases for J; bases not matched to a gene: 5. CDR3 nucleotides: TGTGCCAGCAGGCGACAGGGGGTTCATCAGCCCCAGCATTTT. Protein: CASRRQGVHQPQHF.

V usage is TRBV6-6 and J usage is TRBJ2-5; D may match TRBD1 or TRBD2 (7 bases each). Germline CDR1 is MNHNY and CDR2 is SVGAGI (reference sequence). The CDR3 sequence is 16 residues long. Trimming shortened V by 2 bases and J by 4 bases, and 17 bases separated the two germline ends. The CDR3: CASSYGRGGARETQYF. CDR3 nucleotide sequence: TGTGCCAGCAGTTACGGCAGGGGGGGGGCTCGAGAGACCCAGTACTTC.

The CDR3 sequence is CASSVADFGGETQYF. The CDR3 DNA reads as TGTGCCAGCAGCGTAGCTGATTTCGGGGGCGAGACCCAGTACTTC. V gene TRBV9 combines with J gene TRBJ2-5; perhaps D is TRBD1 or TRBD2 (6 bases each). Germline CDR1 reads SGDLS; CDR2 reads YYNGEE. The CDR3 extends over 15 amino acids. Trimming cost V 0 bases and J 5 bases, with 14 bases left between them.

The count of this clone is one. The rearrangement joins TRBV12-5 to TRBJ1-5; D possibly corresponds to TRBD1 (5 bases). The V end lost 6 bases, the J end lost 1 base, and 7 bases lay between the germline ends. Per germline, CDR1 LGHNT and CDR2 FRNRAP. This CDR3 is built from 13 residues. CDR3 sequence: CASGRDSNQPQHF. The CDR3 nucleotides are TGTGCTAGTGGGCGGGACAGCAATCAGCCCCAGCATTTT.

In DNA form, the CDR3 reads TGCGCCAGCAGCATCCGGGACAGGGGAAGCTCACCCCTCCACTTT. Amino acid sequence: CASSIRDRGSSPLHF. The chain combines TRBV5-1 with TRBJ1-6; 10 nucleotides align to TRBD1. The CDR3 is 15 amino acids. Trimming cost V 4 bases and J 10 bases; bases outside gene matches: 8. The germline V gene has CDR1 SGHRS and CDR2 YFSETQ.

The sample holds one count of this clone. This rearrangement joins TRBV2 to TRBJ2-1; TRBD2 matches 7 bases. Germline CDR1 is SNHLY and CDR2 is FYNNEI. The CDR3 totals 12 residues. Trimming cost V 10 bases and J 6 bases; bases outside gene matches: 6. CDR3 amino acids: CATSGMGNEQFF. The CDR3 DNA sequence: TGTGCCACGAGCGGGATGGGCAATGAGCAGTTCTTC.

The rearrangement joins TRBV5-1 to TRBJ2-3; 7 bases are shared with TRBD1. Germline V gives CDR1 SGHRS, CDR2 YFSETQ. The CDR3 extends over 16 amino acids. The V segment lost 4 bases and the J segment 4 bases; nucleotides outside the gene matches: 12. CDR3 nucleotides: TGCGCCAGCAGCGGAATGAACACAGGGGCGGCAGATACGCAGTATTTT. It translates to CASSGMNTGAADTQYF.

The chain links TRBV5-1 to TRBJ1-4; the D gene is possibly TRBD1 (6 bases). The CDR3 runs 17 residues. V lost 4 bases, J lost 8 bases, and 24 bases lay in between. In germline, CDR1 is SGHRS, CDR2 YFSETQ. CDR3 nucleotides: TGCGCCAGCAGCCCCACCCCCGGGACACCTCAGCAGGAAAAACTGTTTTTT. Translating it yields CASSPTPGTPQQEKLFF.

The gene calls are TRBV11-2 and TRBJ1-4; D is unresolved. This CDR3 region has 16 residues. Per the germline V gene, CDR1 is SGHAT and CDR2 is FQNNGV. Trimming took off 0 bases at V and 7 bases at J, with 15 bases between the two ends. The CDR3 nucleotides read TGTGCCAGCAGCTTAGAACGGTCAGCATGGGGTGAAAAACTGTTTTTT. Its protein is CASSLERSAWGEKLFF.

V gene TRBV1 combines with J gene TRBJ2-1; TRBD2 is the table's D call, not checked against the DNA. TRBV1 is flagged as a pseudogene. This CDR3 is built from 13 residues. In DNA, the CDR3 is TGCACCAGCAGCCAAGAACGGGGAAATGAGCAGTTCTTC. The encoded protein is CTSSQERGNEQFF.

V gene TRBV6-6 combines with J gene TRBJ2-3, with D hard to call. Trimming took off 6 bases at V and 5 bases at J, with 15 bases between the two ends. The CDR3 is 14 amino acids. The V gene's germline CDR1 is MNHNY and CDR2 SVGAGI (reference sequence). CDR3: CASSHSGHGDTQYF. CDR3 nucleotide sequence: TGTGCCAGCAGCCACTCGGGCCATGGAGATACGCAGTATTTT.

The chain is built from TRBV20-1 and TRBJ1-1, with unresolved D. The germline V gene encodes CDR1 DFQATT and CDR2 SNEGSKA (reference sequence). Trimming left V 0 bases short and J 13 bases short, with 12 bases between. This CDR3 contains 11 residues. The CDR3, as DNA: TGCAGTGCTAGAGATCAAATTCTTGGTTTCTTT. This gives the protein CSARDQILGFF.

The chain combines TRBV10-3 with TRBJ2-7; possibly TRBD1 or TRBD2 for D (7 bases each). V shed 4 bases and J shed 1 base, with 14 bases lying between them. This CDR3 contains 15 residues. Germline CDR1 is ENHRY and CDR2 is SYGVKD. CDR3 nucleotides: TGTGCCATCAGTGCCCCAGGGGGGGTGTCCTACGAGCAGTACTTC. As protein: CAISAPGGVSYEQYF.

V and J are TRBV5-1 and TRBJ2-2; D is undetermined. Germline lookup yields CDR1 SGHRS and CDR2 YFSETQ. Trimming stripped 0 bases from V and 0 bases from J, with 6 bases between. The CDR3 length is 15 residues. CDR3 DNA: TGCGCCAGCAGCTTGGGTCAACCGAACACCGGGGAGCTGTTTTTT. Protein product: CASSLGQPNTGELFF.

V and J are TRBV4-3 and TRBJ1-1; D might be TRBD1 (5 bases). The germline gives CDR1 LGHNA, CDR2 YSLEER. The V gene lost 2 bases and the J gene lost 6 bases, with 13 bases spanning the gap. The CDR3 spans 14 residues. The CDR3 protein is CASSQLKGGAEAFF. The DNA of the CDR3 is TGCGCCAGCAGCCAATTGAAAGGAGGGGCTGAAGCTTTCTTT.

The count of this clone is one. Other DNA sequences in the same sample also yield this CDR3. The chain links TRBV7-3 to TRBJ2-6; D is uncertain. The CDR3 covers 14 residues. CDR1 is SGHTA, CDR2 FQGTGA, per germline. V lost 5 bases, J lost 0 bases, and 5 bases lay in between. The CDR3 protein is CASSLGSGANVLTF. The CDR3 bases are TGTGCCAGCAGCCTCGGCTCTGGGGCCAACGTCCTGACTTTC. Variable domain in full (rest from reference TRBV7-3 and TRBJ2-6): GAGVSQTPSNKVTEKGKYVELRCDPISGHTALYWYRQSLGQGPEFLIYFQGTGAADDSGLPNDRFFAVRPEGSVSTLKIQRTERGDSAVYLCASSLGSGANVLTFGAGSRLTVL.

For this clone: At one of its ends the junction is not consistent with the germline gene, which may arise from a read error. In nucleotides, the CDR3 is TGTGCCAGCAGCTTTGGCGATGAGATCATCTTC. Amino acids: CASSFGDEIIF. V and J are TRBV5-6 and TRBJ2-1; the D is unclear. The V gene's germline CDR1 is SGHDT and CDR2 YYEEEE. This CDR3 has 11 residues.

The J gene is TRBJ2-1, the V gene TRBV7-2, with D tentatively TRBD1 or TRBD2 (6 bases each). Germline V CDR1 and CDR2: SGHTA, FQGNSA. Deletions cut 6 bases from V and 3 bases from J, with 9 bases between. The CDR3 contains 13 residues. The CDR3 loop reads CASSRGDYNEQFF. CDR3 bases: TGTGCCAGCAGTAGGGGGGACTACAATGAGCAGTTCTTC.